Below are 26 T cell receptor beta chains sequenced from a single sample in a study of CD8+ T cells in alopecia areata. Extraction of RNA preceded its reverse transcription into cDNA, which served as the sequencing template. The method was immunoSEQ multiplex PCR; TCRdb's version includes in-frame clones alone and lacks a portion of them. The table has around 120,000 clones, about 51% seen once. Sequenced material: NKG2D-low CD8+ T cells sorted from blood. The receptor set was obtained from a human donor with alopecia areata.

The chain uses TRBV5-4 and TRBJ2-2; 11 bases fit TRBD1. V shed 4 bases, J shed 7 bases, and the junction held 6 bases outside the gene matches. The CDR3 covers 15 residues. In germline, CDR1 is SGHNT, CDR2 YYREEE (reference sequence). The CDR3 sequence is CASSAPGQGGGELFF. CDR3 DNA: TGTGCCAGCAGCGCTCCGGGACAGGGGGGCGGGGAGCTGTTTTTT.

There are a few counts of this clone. The chain uses TRBV29-1 and TRBJ2-3; the D call may be TRBD1 or TRBD2 (5 bases each). V lost 1 base and J lost 1, with 12 bases in between. The CDR3 sequence is 15 residues long. Germline CDR1 is SQVTM and CDR2 is ANQGSEA. CDR3 protein: CSVEARDHRTDTQYF. The CDR3 DNA reads TGCAGCGTTGAAGCCCGGGACCATCGCACAGATACGCAGTATTTT.

The chain couples TRBV27 to TRBJ2-1; D tentatively reads TRBD1 or TRBD2 (5 bases each). The ends were cut back, 3 bases at V and 4 bases at J, with 10 bases in the middle. The germline gives CDR1 MNHEY, CDR2 SMNVEV (reference sequence). The CDR3 loop spans 14 amino acids. This CDR3 is CASSFTGGYNEQFF. The CDR3 nucleotides are TGTGCCAGCAGTTTTACAGGAGGTTACAATGAGCAGTTCTTC.

The chain couples TRBV29-1 to TRBJ2-1; either TRBD1 or TRBD2 may fit D (5 bases each). Trimming removed 2 bases at V and 6 bases at J, with 20 bases between. CDR1 and CDR2 (germline): SQVTM, ANQGSEA. The CDR3 runs 16 residues. The CDR3 DNA reads TGCAGCGTTGAACCACGACAGAGGGGCGCGGGCAATGAGCAGTTCTTC. Residues: CSVEPRQRGAGNEQFF.

The chain carries TRBV2 and TRBJ1-5; D possibly corresponds to TRBD1 (5 bases). The CDR3 is 13 amino acids. Trimming removed 6 bases from V and 1 base from J, with 7 bases in between. CDR1 and CDR2 from the germline V gene are SNHLY and FYNNEI. The CDR3 sequence is CASSAGSNQPQHF. The CDR3 DNA is TGTGCCAGCAGCGCAGGGAGCAATCAGCCCCAGCATTTT.

About this clone itself: One junction end disagrees with the germline gene, perhaps due to a read error. The rearrangement links TRBV29-1 to TRBJ2-3, with 9 bases fitting TRBD2. Looked up from germline, CDR1 is SQVTM and CDR2 is ANQGSEA. The CDR3 is 13 amino acids. The DNA for the CDR3 is TGCAGCGTCGTAGCGGGAGTCGGAGATACGCGGTATTTT. Its translation: CSVVAGVGDTRYF.

V gene TRBV9 combines with J gene TRBJ2-7; 12 bases agree with TRBD2. The CDR3 sequence is 15 residues long. V trimming: 3 bases; J trimming: 2 bases; junction bases outside the gene matches: 3. Germline CDR1 and CDR2: SGDLS and YYNGEE. The CDR3: CASSETSGSPYEQYF. CDR3 coding DNA: TGTGCCAGCAGCGAGACTAGCGGGAGTCCCTACGAGCAGTACTTC. Together with reference TRBV9 and TRBJ2-7, the CDR3 gives the full variable domain: DSGVTQTPKHLITATGQRVTLRCSPRSGDLSVYWYQQSLDQGLQFLIQYYNGEERAKGNILERFSAQQFPDLHSELNLSSLELGDSALYFCASSETSGSPYEQYFGPGTRLTVT.

The chain recombines TRBV7-9 with TRBJ2-1, with D maybe TRBD2 (6 bases). The length of the CDR3 is 15 residues. CDR1 SEHNR and CDR2 FQNEAQ come from the germline V gene (reference sequence). V was clipped by 5 bases and J by 6 bases, with 17 bases between them. The CDR3, as DNA: TGTGCCAGCAGCGGTGCCGGGCGGGAAGGCAATGAGCAGTTCTTC. Translated, it gives CASSGAGREGNEQFF.

The chain combines TRBV4-1 with TRBJ2-7, with TRBD1 matching over 10 bases. The CDR3 loop spans 15 amino acids. V trimming: 6 bases; J trimming: 2 bases; junction bases outside the gene matches: 7. From germline, CDR1 is MGHRA and CDR2 YSYEKL. DNA for the CDR3: TGCGCCAGCAGTCTTCCGGGACAGGGGACCTACGAGCAGTACTTC. This gives the protein CASSLPGQGTYEQYF.

The chain employs TRBV30 and TRBJ1-2; the D is unclear. V lost 0 bases and J 4 bases, leaving 12 bases between the germline ends. Looked up from germline, CDR1 is GTSNPN and CDR2 is SVGIG (reference sequence). CDR3 length equals 14 residues. The CDR3, as DNA: TGTGCCTGGAGTGTTGGTGGGCCAGGCTATGGCTACACCTTC. It encodes CAWSVGGPGYGYTF.

The gene calls are TRBV11-2 and TRBJ1-1; D call uncertain. Trimming removed 5 bases at V and 7 bases at J, with 8 bases between. Per germline, CDR1 SGHAT and CDR2 FQNNGV. The CDR3 extends over 11 amino acids. The CDR3 DNA reads as TGTGCCAGCAGCACCCTATATGAAGCTTTCTTT. Its protein is CASSTLYEAFF.

The chain links TRBV27 to TRBJ1-2; D possibly corresponds to TRBD1 (6 bases). There are 13 residues in the CDR3. Germline V gene lookup returns CDR1 MNHEY and CDR2 SMNVEV (reference sequence). V gave up 6 bases and J gave up 4 bases, with 12 bases separating them. CDR3 amino acids: CASSKDRIYGYTF. The CDR3 region has the DNA TGTGCCAGCAGCAAAGACAGGATCTATGGCTACACCTTC.

The CDR3 region is CASTEPGGDYGYTF. As DNA, the CDR3 is TGTGCCAGCACCGAACCTGGGGGCGACTATGGCTACACCTTC. The chain carries TRBV4-2 and TRBJ1-2; D is possibly TRBD1 (6 bases). The CDR3 runs 14 residues. V dropped 7 bases and J dropped 3 bases, with 15 bases sitting between them. Germline-derived CDR1 and CDR2 are LGHNA and YNFKEQ.

This clone showed up just a few times. The chain employs TRBV28 and TRBJ2-1; TRBD1 aligns across 11 bases. Germline lookup yields CDR1 MDHEN and CDR2 SYDVKM. This CDR3 spans 15 amino acids. Trimming removed 6 bases from V and 7 bases from J; junction bases left unmatched: 8. CDR3 sequence reads: CASRPGQGDINEQFF. CDR3 nucleotide sequence: TGTGCCAGCAGACCGGGACAGGGGGATATTAATGAGCAGTTCTTC.

The table lists this clone with a count of one. The V gene is TRBV2, the J gene TRBJ2-3; the D gene is possibly TRBD2 (6 bases). Germline V gene sequence: CDR1 SNHLY, CDR2 FYNNEI. CDR3 length: 14 amino acids. V shed 9 bases and J shed 3 bases, with 16 bases lying between them. CDR3 sequence reads: CARTIWDLTDTQYF. Written as DNA, the CDR3 is TGTGCCAGGACCATATGGGACTTGACAGATACGCAGTATTTT.

The gene calls are TRBV5-4 and TRBJ1-6; TRBD1 matches 9 bases. Germline-derived CDR1 and CDR2 are SGHNT and YYREEE (reference sequence). This CDR3 has 17 residues. J lost 8 bases, V lost 0 bases, and 9 bases had no gene match. The CDR3 DNA is TGTGCCAGCAGCTTGGCCGGGACAGGGTTTTCGGATTCACCCCTCCACTTT. It specifies CASSLAGTGFSDSPLHF.

The chain couples TRBV4-3 to TRBJ2-1; D uncertain. CDR3 length: 15 amino acids. Germline-derived CDR1 and CDR2 are LGHNA and YSLEER. Trimming shortened V by 1 base and J by 0 bases, and 7 bases separated the two germline ends. CDR3 DNA sequence: TGCGCCAGCAGCCAAGGAGTGAGCTCCTACAATGAGCAGTTCTTC. Its translation: CASSQGVSSYNEQFF.

DNA of the CDR3: TGTGCCTGGAGGATGTGGTCGTCGAATGAGCAGTTCTTC. Its translation is CAWRMWSSNEQFF. The chain has TRBV30 and TRBJ2-1; no clear D. Trimming pared 3 bases from V and 7 bases from J, leaving 13 bases between. CDR1 is GTSNPN, CDR2 SVGIG, per germline (reference sequence). The CDR3 spans 13 residues.

This chain joins TRBV29-1 and TRBJ2-7, with D uncertain. Trimming cost V 4 bases and J 2 bases, with 15 bases left between them. CDR1 is SQVTM, CDR2 ANQGSEA, per germline. The CDR3 is 14 amino acids. CDR3: CSVVVSSRTYEQYF. The CDR3 DNA reads TGCAGCGTTGTCGTGAGTTCACGCACCTACGAGCAGTACTTC.

The rearrangement uses TRBV30 and TRBJ2-7; D remains ambiguous. CDR1 is GTSNPN and CDR2 is SVGIG in the germline V gene (reference sequence). Deletions cut 5 bases from V and 6 bases from J, with 17 bases between. This CDR3 comprises 13 residues. The CDR3 sequence is CAWLQDGFVEQYF. As DNA, the CDR3 is TGTGCCTGGCTCCAAGACGGCTTTGTCGAGCAGTACTTC. Drawing the rest from reference TRBV30 and TRBJ2-7, the complete variable domain is SQTIHQWPATLVQPVGSPLSLECTVEGTSNPNLYWYRQAAGRGLQLLFYSVGIGQISSEVPQNLSASRPQDRQFILSSKKLLLSDSGFYLCAWLQDGFVEQYFGPGTRLTVT.

This chain joins TRBV30 and TRBJ1-1; D not certain. The CDR3 loop spans 10 amino acids. Germline V gene data show CDR1 as GTSNPN and CDR2 as SVGIG (reference sequence). V was pared by 2 bases and J by 5 bases, with 3 bases between. The CDR3 spells CAWSSTEAFF. CDR3 nucleotide sequence: TGTGCCTGGAGTAGTACTGAAGCTTTCTTT.

This clone occurred a few times. The chain couples TRBV18 to TRBJ2-3; TRBD1 might be the D (6 bases). Germline assignment: CDR1 KGHSH and CDR2 LQKENI. V gave up 3 bases and J gave up 5 bases, with 12 bases separating them. This CDR3 is built from 14 residues. The CDR3 region is CASSPDSSGDTQYF. CDR3 coding DNA: TGTGCCAGCTCACCGGACAGCTCAGGAGATACGCAGTATTTT.

The sample holds a few counts of this clone. The J gene is TRBJ2-3, the V gene TRBV28, with 7 bases identical to TRBD2. This CDR3 spans 13 amino acids. Per the germline V gene, CDR1 is MDHEN and CDR2 is SYDVKM. The V segment lost 10 bases and the J segment 3 bases; nucleotides outside the gene matches: 7. The CDR3, as DNA: TGTGCCATTTCGGGGGAGGGGACAGATACGCAGTATTTT. As protein: CAISGEGTDTQYF.

The J gene is TRBJ2-5, the V gene TRBV2; D might be TRBD2 (7 bases). Germline values: CDR1 SNHLY, CDR2 FYNNEI. V was pared by 9 bases and J by 1 base, with 12 bases between. This CDR3 contains 13 residues. The CDR3 DNA reads TGTGCCAGTCGGGCGGGGGCCCAAGAGACCCAGTACTTC. Translating gives CASRAGAQETQYF.

V usage is TRBV29-1 and J usage is TRBJ1-2; 12 bases are a match to TRBD1. V dropped 4 bases and J dropped 3; count of bases not matched to a gene: 6. CDR1 SQVTM and CDR2 ANQGSEA come from the germline V gene. This CDR3 has 15 amino acids. This CDR3 is CSVVIWDRGHYGYTF. The CDR3 region has the DNA TGCAGCGTTGTGATATGGGACAGGGGGCACTATGGCTACACCTTC.

This clone was detected only a few times. This rearrangement joins TRBV29-1 to TRBJ2-6; TRBD1 matches 8 bases. With 3 bases clipped from V and 2 bases from J, the junction kept 21 bases outside the gene matches. The CDR3 loop spans 21 amino acids. CDR1 and CDR2 (germline): SQVTM, ANQGSEA. This CDR3 reads CSVDQPFNDGTGGTGANVLTF. DNA of the CDR3: TGCAGCGTTGATCAACCCTTTAACGACGGGACAGGCGGTACTGGGGCCAACGTCCTGACTTTC.